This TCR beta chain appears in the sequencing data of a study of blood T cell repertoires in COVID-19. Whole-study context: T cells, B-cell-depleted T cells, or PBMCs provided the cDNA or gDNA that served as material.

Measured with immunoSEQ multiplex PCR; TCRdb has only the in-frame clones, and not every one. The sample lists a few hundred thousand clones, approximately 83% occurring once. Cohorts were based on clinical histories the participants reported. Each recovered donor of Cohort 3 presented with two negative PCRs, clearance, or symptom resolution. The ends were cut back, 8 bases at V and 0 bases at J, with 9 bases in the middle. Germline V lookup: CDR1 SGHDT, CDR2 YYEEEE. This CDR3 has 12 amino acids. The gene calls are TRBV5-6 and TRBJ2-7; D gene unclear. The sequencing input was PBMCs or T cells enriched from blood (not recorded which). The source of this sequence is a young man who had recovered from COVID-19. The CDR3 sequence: CASSDSSYEQYF. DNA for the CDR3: TGTGCCAGTTCCGATAGCTCCTACGAGCAGTACTTC.